The next 4 T cell receptor beta chains were all read from a single sample in a study of post-analysis software for immune sequencing data. Prepared libraries of TCR beta cDNA carried unique molecular identifiers. From the PCR reads, TCRdb called clonotypes with MiXCR, one entry per CDR3 protein. This table holds hundreds of thousands of distinct CDR3 sequences, about 57% found once. The antigens these receptors bind are not known. Regarding the study as a whole: Patients had higher frequencies than controls of roughly 5 TRBV segments, including TRBV5-6, TRBV5-1 and TRBV20-1.

The sample was blood. All receptors derive from a girl aged 10 to 17 with multiple sclerosis.

This clonotype showed up just once. Sequence at one end of the junction differs from germline and may be a read error. The rearrangement joins TRBV3-1 to TRBJ2-4; maybe TRBD2 (6 bases). The CDR3 contains 15 residues. CDR1 is LGHDT, CDR2 YNNKEL, per germline (reference sequence). Here the CDR3 reads CASSQSGVAKNIRYF. As DNA, the CDR3 is TGTGCCAGCAGCCAATCGGGGGTAGCCAAAAACATTCGGTACTTC.

In its sample, this clonotype was seen once. CDR3 protein: CASSTTLLSQPQHF. The CDR3 nucleotides are TGTGCCAGTAGTACCACATTGCTCAGTCAGCCCCAGCATTTT. This chain uses TRBV19 with TRBJ1-5; D remains unclear. V was clipped by 4 bases and J by 6 bases, with 13 bases between them. Germline assignment: CDR1 LNHDA and CDR2 SQIVND (reference sequence). The CDR3 covers 14 residues. The full variable domain, rest sourced from reference TRBV19 and TRBJ1-5, is DGGITQSPKYLFRKEGQNVTLSCEQNLNHDAMYWYRQDPGQGLRLIYYSQIVNDFQKGDIAEGYSVSREKKESFPLTVTSAQKNPTAFYLCASSTTLLSQPQHFGDGTRLSIL.

Many counts were recorded for this clonotype. The chain joins TRBV20-1 to TRBJ2-3; D not resolved. Trimming stripped 3 bases from V and 0 bases from J, with 19 bases between. The CDR3 length is 17 residues. The germline gives CDR1 DFQATT, CDR2 SNEGSKA (reference sequence). The DNA of the CDR3 is TGCAGTGCTAGCGAGACCCGGCTCGAGTCTAGCACAGATACGCAGTATTTT. The encoded protein is CSASETRLESSTDTQYF.

The gene calls are TRBV5-1 and TRBJ1-1, with unresolved D. There are 16 residues in the CDR3. V was pared by 4 bases and J by 5 bases, with 21 bases between. Germline CDR1 and CDR2: SGHRS and YFSETQ. This CDR3 is CASSKETGRGGTEAFF. CDR3 DNA sequence: TGCGCCAGCAGCAAAGAAACCGGACGAGGAGGGACTGAAGCTTTCTTT.